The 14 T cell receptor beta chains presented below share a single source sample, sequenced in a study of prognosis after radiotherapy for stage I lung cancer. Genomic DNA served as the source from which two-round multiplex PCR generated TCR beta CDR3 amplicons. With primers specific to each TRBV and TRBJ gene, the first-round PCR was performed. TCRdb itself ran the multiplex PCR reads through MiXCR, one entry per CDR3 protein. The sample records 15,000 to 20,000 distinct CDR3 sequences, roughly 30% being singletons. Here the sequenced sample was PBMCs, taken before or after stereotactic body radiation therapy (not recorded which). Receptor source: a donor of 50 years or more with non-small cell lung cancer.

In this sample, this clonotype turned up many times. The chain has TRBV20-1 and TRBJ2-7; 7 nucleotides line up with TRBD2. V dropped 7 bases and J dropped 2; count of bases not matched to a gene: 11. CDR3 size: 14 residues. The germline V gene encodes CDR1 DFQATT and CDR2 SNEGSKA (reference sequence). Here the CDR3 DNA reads TGCAGTGGAAGGACTAGGGGAGGAGCCTACGAGCAGTACTTC. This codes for CSGRTRGGAYEQYF.

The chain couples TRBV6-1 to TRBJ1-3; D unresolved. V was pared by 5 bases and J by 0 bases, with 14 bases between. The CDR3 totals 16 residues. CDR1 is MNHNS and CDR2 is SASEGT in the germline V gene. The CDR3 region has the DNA TGTGCCAGCAGTCCGTCATTATTGGGCTCTGGAAACACCATATATTTT. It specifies CASSPSLLGSGNTIYF.

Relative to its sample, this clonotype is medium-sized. This CDR3 reads CSARDMAVYNEQFF. In DNA form, the CDR3 reads TGCAGTGCTAGAGATATGGCTGTCTACAATGAGCAGTTCTTC. The genes are TRBV20-1 and TRBJ2-1; D gene ambiguous. V was cut by 0 bases and J by 3 bases, with 9 bases left in between. Germline lookup yields CDR1 DFQATT and CDR2 SNEGSKA (reference sequence). The CDR3 runs 14 residues.

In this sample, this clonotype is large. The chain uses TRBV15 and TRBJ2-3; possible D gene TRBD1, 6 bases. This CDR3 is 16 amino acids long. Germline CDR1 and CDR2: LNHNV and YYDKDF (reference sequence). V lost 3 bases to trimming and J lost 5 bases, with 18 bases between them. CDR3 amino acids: CATSRPYRVSGDTQYF. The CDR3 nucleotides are TGTGCCACCAGCAGGCCATACAGGGTCTCAGGAGATACGCAGTATTTT.

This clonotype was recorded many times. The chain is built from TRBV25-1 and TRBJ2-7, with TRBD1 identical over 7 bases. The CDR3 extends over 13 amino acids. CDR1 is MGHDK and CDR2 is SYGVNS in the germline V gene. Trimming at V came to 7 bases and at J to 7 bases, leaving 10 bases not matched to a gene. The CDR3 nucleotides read TGTGCCAGCAACTTTGGACAGGTCGGGGAGCAGTACTTC. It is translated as CASNFGQVGEQYF.

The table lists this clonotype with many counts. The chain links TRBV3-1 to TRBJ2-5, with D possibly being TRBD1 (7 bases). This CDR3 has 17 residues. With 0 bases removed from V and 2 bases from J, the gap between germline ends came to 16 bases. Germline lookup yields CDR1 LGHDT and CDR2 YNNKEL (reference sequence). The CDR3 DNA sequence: TGTGCCAGCAGCCAAGATCGGGGGACAGCTTTTCAAGAGACCCAGTACTTC. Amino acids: CASSQDRGTAFQETQYF.

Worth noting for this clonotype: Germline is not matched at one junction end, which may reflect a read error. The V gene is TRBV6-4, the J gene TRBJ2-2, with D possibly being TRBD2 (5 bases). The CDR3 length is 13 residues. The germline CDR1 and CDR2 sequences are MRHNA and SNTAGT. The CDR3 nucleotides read TGTGCCAGCAGTAAATATGACACCGGGGAGCTGCTTTTT. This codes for CASSKYDTGELLF.

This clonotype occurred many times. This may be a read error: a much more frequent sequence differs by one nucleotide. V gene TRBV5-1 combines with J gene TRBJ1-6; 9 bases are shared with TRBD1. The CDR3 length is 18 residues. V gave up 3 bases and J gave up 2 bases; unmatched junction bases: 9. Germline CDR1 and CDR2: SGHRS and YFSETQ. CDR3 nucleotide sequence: TGCGCCAGCAGCTCCGGGACAGGGTCAGACCCCTATAATTCACCCCTCCACTTT. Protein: CASSSGTGSDPYNSPLHF.

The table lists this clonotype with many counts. The CDR3, as DNA: TGCGCCAGCAGTTACGAGATATCTGGGGCCAACGTCCTGACTTTC. This gives the protein CASSYEISGANVLTF. This rearrangement joins TRBV5-1 to TRBJ2-6, with unresolved D. Trimming cost V 5 bases and J 1 base, with 10 bases left between them. CDR3 size: 15 residues. Germline V gene sequence: CDR1 SGHRS, CDR2 YFSETQ.

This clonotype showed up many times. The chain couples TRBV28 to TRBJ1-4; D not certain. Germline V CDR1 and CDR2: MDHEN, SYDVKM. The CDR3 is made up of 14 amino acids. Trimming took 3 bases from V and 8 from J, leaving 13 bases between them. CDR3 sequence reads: CASSFPSRPEKLFF. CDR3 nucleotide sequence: TGTGCCAGCAGTTTCCCCTCCCGGCCGGAAAAACTGTTTTTT.

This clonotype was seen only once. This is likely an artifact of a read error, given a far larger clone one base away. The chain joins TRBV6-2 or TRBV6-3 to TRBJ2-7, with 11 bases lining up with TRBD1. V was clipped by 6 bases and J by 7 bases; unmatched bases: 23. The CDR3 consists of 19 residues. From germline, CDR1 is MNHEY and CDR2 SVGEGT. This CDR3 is CASSPNPRTGGWSYNEQYF. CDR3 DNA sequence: TGTGCCAGCAGCCCGAACCCTCGGACAGGGGGCTGGTCCTACAATGAGCAGTACTTC.

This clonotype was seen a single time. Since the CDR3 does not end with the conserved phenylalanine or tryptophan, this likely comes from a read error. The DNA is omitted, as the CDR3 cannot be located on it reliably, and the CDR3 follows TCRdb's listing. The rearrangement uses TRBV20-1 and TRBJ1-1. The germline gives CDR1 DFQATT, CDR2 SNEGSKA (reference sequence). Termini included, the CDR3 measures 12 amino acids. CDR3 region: CSAPNQGPEDFI.

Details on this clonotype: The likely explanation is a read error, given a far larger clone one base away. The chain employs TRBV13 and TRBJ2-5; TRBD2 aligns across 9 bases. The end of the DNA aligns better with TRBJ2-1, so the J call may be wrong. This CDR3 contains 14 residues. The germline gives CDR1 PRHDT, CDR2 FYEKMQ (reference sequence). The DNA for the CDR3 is TGTGCCAGCAGCTCGAATAGCGGGAGACATGAGCAGTTCTTC. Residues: CASSSNSGRHEQFF.

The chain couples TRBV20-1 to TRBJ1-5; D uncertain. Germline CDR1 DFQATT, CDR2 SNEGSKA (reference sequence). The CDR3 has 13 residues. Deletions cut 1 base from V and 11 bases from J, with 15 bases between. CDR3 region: CSARGFVGQSQHF. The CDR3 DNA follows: TGCAGTGCTAGAGGTTTCGTTGGGCAGTCCCAGCATTTT.